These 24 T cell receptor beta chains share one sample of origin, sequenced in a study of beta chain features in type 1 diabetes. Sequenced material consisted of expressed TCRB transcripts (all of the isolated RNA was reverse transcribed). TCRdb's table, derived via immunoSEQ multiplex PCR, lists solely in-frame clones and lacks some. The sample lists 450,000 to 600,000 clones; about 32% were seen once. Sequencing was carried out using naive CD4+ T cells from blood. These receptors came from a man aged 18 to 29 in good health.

Written as DNA, the CDR3 is TGTGCCAGCAGCAGTACAGGAGGTCAGGCCTATGAGCAGTTCTTC. Amino acid sequence: CASSSTGGQAYEQFF. The rearrangement links TRBV7-2 to TRBJ2-1; D assignment may be TRBD1 or TRBD2 (5 bases each). CDR3 length: 15 residues. Per the germline V gene, CDR1 is SGHTA and CDR2 is FQGNSA. V dropped 5 bases and J dropped 8 bases, with 19 bases sitting between them.

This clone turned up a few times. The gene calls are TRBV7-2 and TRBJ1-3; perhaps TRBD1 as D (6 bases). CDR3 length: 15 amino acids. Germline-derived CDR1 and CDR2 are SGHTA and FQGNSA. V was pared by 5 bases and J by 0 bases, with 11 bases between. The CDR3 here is CASSQTGSSGNTIYF. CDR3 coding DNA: TGTGCCAGCAGCCAGACAGGTTCCTCTGGAAACACCATATATTTT.

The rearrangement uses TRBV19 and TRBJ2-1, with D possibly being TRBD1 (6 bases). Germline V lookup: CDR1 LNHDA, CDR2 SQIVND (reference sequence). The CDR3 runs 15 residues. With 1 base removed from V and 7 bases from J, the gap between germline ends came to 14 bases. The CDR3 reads CASSIAAGRGNEQFF. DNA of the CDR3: TGTGCCAGTAGTATAGCCGCCGGCAGGGGTAATGAGCAGTTCTTC. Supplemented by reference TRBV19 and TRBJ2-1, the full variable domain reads DGGITQSPKYLFRKEGQNVTLSCEQNLNHDAMYWYRQDPGQGLRLIYYSQIVNDFQKGDIAEGYSVSREKKESFPLTVTSAQKNPTAFYLCASSIAAGRGNEQFFGPGTRLTVL.

The CDR3 sequence: CASSPTAPTDTQYF. DNA for the CDR3: TGTGCCAGCAGCCCCACGGCCCCCACAGATACGCAGTATTTT. The J gene is TRBJ2-3, the V gene TRBV9; D unclear. V lost 4 bases and J lost 2, with 11 bases in between. The CDR3 runs to 14 residues. The germline gives CDR1 SGDLS, CDR2 YYNGEE.

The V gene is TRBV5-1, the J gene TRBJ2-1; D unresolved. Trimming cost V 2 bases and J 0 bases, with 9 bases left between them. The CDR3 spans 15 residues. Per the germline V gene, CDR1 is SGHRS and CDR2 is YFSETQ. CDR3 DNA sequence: TGCGCCAGCAGCTTAGGTCTAGACTCCTACAATGAGCAGTTCTTC. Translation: CASSLGLDSYNEQFF. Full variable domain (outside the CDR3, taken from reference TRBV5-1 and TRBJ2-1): KAGVTQTPRYLIKTRGQQVTLSCSPISGHRSVSWYQQTPGQGLQFLFEYFSETQRNKGNFPGRFSGRQFSNSRSEMNVSTLELGDSALYLCASSLGLDSYNEQFFGPGTRLTVL.

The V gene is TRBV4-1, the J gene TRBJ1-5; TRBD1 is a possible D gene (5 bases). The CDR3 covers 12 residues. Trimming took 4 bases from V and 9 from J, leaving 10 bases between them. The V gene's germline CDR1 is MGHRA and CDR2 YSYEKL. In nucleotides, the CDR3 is TGCGCCAGCAGCCTCCCCGGGGGGCCCCAGCATTTT. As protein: CASSLPGGPQHF.

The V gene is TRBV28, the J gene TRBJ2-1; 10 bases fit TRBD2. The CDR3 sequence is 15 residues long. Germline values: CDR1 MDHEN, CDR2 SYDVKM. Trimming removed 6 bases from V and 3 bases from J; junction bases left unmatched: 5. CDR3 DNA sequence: TGTGCCAGCAGAGTCGGGACTAGCGACTACAATGAGCAGTTCTTC. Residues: CASRVGTSDYNEQFF.

The DNA of the CDR3 is TGTGCCTGGAGCCCCAGCGGGAGGGCCTTGGAGACCCAGTACTTC. Its translation: CAWSPSGRALETQYF. The V gene is TRBV30, the J gene TRBJ2-5; 10 bases align to TRBD2. The CDR3 sequence is 15 residues long. The germline V gene has CDR1 GTSNPN and CDR2 SVGIG (reference sequence). After removal of 3 bases from V and 5 bases from J, the junction contained 9 bases not matched to a gene.

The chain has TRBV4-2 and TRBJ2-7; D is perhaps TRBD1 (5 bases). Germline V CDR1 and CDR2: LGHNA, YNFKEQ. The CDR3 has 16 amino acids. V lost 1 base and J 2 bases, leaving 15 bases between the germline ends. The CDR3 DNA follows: TGTGCCAGCAGCCAAGCGGATGGGGCAGGGACCTACGAGCAGTACTTC. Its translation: CASSQADGAGTYEQYF.

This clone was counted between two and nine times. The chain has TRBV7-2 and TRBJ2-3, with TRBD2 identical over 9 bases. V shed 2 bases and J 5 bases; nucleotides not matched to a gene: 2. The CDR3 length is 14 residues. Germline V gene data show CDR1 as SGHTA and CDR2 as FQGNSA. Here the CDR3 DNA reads TGTGCCAGCAGCTTAAGACTAGCGGTAGATACGCAGTATTTT. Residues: CASSLRLAVDTQYF.

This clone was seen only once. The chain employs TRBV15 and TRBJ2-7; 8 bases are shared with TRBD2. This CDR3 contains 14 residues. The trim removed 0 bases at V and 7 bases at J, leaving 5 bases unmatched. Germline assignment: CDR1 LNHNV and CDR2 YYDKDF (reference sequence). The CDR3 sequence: CATSRDIAGREQYF. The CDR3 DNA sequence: TGTGCCACCAGCAGAGACATAGCGGGGAGGGAGCAGTACTTC.

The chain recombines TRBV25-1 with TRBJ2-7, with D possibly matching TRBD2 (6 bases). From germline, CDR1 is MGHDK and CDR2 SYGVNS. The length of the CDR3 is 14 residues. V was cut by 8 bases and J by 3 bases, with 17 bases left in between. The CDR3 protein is CASSKTGVFYEQYF. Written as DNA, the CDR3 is TGTGCCAGCTCCAAAACGGGGGTCTTCTACGAGCAGTACTTC.

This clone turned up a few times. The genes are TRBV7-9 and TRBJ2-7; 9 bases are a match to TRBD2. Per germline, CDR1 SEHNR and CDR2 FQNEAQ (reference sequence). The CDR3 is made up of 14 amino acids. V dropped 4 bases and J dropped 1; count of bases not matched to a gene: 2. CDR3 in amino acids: CASSSLAGSYEQYF. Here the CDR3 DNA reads TGTGCCAGCAGCTCCCTAGCGGGGTCCTACGAGCAGTACTTC.

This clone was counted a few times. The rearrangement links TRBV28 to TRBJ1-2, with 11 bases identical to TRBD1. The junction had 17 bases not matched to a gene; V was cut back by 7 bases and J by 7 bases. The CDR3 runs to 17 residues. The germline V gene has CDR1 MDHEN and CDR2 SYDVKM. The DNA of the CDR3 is TGTGCCAGCATCCCCCCCGGGGACAGGGGGAAAGGGAGTGGCTACACCTTC. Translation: CASIPPGDRGKGSGYTF.

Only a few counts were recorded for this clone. The CDR3 here is CASSLRQGSIPNTEAFF. CDR3 coding DNA: TGTGCCAGCAGTTTGCGGCAGGGATCGATACCGAACACTGAAGCTTTCTTT. This sequence joins TRBV28 and TRBJ1-1; tentatively, D is TRBD1 (5 bases). Germline V gene data show CDR1 as MDHEN and CDR2 as SYDVKM. V dropped 3 bases and J dropped 1 base, with 18 bases sitting between them. The CDR3 is 17 amino acids.

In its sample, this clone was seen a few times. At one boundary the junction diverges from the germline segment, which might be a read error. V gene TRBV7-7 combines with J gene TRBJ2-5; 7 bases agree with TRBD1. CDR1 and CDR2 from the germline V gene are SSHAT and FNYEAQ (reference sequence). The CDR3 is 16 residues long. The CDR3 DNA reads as TGTGCTAGCAGCTTAGCCGGGACAGTCCAAGGGGAGACCCAGTACTTC. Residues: CASSLAGTVQGETQYF.

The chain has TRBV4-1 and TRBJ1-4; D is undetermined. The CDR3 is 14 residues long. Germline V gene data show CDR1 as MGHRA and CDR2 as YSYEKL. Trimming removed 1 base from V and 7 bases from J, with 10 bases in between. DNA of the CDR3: TGCGCCAGCAGCCAAGTGACGTCTTTTGAAAAACTGTTTTTT. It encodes CASSQVTSFEKLFF.

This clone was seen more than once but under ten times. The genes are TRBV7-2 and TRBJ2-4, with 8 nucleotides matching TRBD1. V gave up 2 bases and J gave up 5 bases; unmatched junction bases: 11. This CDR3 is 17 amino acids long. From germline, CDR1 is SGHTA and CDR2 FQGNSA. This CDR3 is CASSLSWTGKGENIQYF. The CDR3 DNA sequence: TGTGCCAGCAGCTTATCCTGGACAGGGAAGGGGGAAAACATTCAGTACTTC. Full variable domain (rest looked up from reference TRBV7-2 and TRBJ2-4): GAGVSQSPSNKVTEKGKDVELRCDPISGHTALYWYRQSLGQGLEFLIYFQGNSAPDKSGLPSDRFSAERTGGSVSTLTIQRTQQEDSAVYLCASSLSWTGKGENIQYFGAGTRLSVL.

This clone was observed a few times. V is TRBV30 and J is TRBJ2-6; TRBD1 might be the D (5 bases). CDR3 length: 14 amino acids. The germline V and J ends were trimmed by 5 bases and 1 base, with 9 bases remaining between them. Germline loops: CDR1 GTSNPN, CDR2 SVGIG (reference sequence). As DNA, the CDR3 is TGTGCCTGGGGGCAGGGTTCTGGGGCCAACGTCCTGACTTTC. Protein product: CAWGQGSGANVLTF.

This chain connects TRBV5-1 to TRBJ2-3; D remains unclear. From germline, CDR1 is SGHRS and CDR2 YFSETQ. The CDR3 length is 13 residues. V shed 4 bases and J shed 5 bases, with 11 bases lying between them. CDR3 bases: TGCGCCAGCAGCCCCGGACGGCTAGATACGCAGTATTTT. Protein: CASSPGRLDTQYF.

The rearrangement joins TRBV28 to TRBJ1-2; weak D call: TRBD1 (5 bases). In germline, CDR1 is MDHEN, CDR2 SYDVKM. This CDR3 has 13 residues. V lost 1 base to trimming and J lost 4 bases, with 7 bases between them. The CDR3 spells CASSLSGTYGYTF. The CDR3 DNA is TGTGCCAGCAGTTTATCGGGGACCTATGGCTACACCTTC.

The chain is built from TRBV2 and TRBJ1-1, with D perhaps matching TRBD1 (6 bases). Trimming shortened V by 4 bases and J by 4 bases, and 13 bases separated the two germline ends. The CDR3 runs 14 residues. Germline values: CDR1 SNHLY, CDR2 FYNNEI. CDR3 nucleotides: TGTGCCAGCAGTGGCTTACAGGGTGGCACTGAAGCTTTCTTT. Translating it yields CASSGLQGGTEAFF.

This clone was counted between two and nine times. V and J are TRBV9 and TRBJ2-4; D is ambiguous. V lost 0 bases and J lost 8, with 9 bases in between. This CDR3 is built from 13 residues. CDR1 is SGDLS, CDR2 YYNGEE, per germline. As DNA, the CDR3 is TGTGCCAGCAGCGTAGGGGTAGGCTACATTCAGTACTTC. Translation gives CASSVGVGYIQYF.

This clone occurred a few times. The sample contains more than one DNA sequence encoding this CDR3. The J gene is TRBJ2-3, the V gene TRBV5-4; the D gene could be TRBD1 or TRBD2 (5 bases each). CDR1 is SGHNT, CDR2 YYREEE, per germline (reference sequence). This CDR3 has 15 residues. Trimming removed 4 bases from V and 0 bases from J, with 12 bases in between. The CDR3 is CASSRDGASTDTQYF. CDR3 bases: TGTGCCAGCAGCAGGGACGGTGCTAGCACAGATACGCAGTATTTT.